A single sample gave rise to the 18 T cell receptor beta chains below, sequenced in a study of control samples from healthy donors and cancer patients. The table came from immunoSEQ multiplex PCR; TCRdb's copy has only in-frame clones and leaves some out. The table lists about 120,000 clones, more than 70% of them singletons, with under 40% in the top ten. Source material: blood. Source of these receptors: a man aged 50-59 years in good health.

This sequence joins TRBV6-6 and TRBJ2-7, with TRBD1 matching over 11 bases. Trimming took 6 bases from V and 7 from J; bases not matched to a gene: 8. Germline V gene sequence: CDR1 MNHNY, CDR2 SVGAGI (reference sequence). CDR3 length: 14 residues. CDR3 sequence reads: CASRRGQGAGEQYF. As DNA, the CDR3 is TGTGCCAGCAGGCGCGGACAGGGGGCAGGGGAGCAGTACTTC.

The chain couples TRBV5-1 to TRBJ1-5, with TRBD1 as a possible D gene (5 bases). The V and J ends lost 5 bases and 6 bases respectively, with 15 bases between them. Per germline, CDR1 SGHRS and CDR2 YFSETQ. The CDR3 covers 14 residues. The CDR3 coding sequence is TGCGCCAGCAGACCTCAGGGTGAAGGTCAGCCCCAGCATTTT. Translating gives CASRPQGEGQPQHF.

The J gene is TRBJ1-2, the V gene TRBV7-8, with TRBD1 matching over 11 bases. Per germline, CDR1 SGHVS and CDR2 FQNEAQ. CDR3 length: 14 residues. After removal of 2 bases from V and 6 bases from J, the junction contained 2 bases not matched to a gene. CDR3 DNA sequence: TGTGCCAGCAGCTTATGGGACAGGGGGGATGGCTACACCTTC. It encodes CASSLWDRGDGYTF.

The chain links TRBV19 to TRBJ1-4; 11 positions agree with TRBD1. Losses at the gene ends were 3 bases for V and 8 bases for J; bases not matched to a gene: 8. The CDR3 has 16 residues. CDR1 LNHDA and CDR2 SQIVND come from the germline V gene (reference sequence). The CDR3 bases are TGTGCCAGTAGTATGCTGGACAGGGGGCGAAGGGAAAAACTGTTTTTT. This gives the protein CASSMLDRGRREKLFF.

V gene TRBV27 combines with J gene TRBJ2-2, with TRBD1 matching 9 bases. Trimming removed 6 bases from V and 6 bases from J; junction bases left unmatched: 8. Germline V gene sequence: CDR1 MNHEY, CDR2 SMNVEV (reference sequence). The CDR3 covers 15 residues. CDR3 residues: CASRRPGQGAGELFF. CDR3 sequence (DNA): TGTGCCAGCAGACGGCCGGGACAGGGTGCCGGGGAGCTGTTTTTT.

The chain couples TRBV7-2 to TRBJ1-6; maybe TRBD1 (6 bases). The germline CDR1 and CDR2 sequences are SGHTA and FQGNSA. V was cut by 1 base and J by 7 bases, with 11 bases left in between. This CDR3 comprises 15 residues. The CDR3 loop reads CASSLEGGGNSPLHF. The DNA of the CDR3 is TGTGCCAGCAGCTTAGAAGGGGGAGGGAATTCACCCCTCCACTTT.

The chain has TRBV11-2 and TRBJ2-7; TRBD1 matches at 7 bases. The germline V gene has CDR1 SGHAT and CDR2 FQNNGV. The CDR3 sequence is 17 residues long. Germline trimming cut 5 bases from V and 2 bases from J; bases unmatched to any gene: 15. The CDR3 DNA sequence: TGTGCCAGCAGCCTCAACCTGGGGACAGCGACTACCTACGAGCAGTACTTC. Translated, it gives CASSLNLGTATTYEQYF.

The chain links TRBV25-1 to TRBJ2-7; D not certain. This CDR3 contains 13 residues. V gave up 0 bases and J gave up 4 bases, with 7 bases separating them. Germline V CDR1 and CDR2: MGHDK, SYGVNS. The CDR3 DNA sequence: TGTGCCAGCAGTGAATACGGAACTTACGAGCAGTACTTC. This sequence encodes CASSEYGTYEQYF.

Here the CDR3 reads CASSEPRLAGAETQYF. CDR3 bases: TGTGCCAGCAGTGAACCCCGACTAGCGGGGGCAGAGACCCAGTACTTC. The rearrangement joins TRBV6-1 to TRBJ2-5; 12 nucleotides agree with TRBD2. Trimming removed 2 bases from V and 4 bases from J; junction bases left unmatched: 5. The length of the CDR3 is 16 residues. From germline, CDR1 is MNHNS and CDR2 SASEGT.

The chain has TRBV5-1 and TRBJ2-7; a weak D match, TRBD1 (6 bases). The length of the CDR3 is 16 residues. Trimming took off 3 bases at V and 0 bases at J, with 16 bases between the two ends. Germline V gene data show CDR1 as SGHRS and CDR2 as YFSETQ. CDR3 in DNA: TGCGCCAGCAGCTCGAGAATTCAGACAGGCTCCTACGAGCAGTACTTC. It codes for CASSSRIQTGSYEQYF.

The CDR3 reads CASSYPQGSDTQYF. The CDR3 DNA reads as TGTGCCAGCAGCTACCCTCAGGGTTCAGATACGCAGTATTTT. The rearrangement uses TRBV3-1 (or the pseudogene TRBV3-2) and TRBJ2-3; TRBD1 is a possible D gene (5 bases). The CDR3 loop spans 14 amino acids. The V gene's germline CDR1 is LGHDT and CDR2 YNNKEL (reference sequence). Trimming took 5 bases from V and 4 from J, leaving 13 bases between them.

The genes are TRBV18 and TRBJ2-5; the D is unclear. Per germline, CDR1 KGHSH and CDR2 LQKENI. With 4 bases removed from V and 3 bases from J, the gap between germline ends came to 9 bases. This CDR3 has 13 residues. The CDR3 loop reads CASSQGSEETQYF. The CDR3 DNA reads TGTGCCAGCTCACAAGGAAGCGAAGAGACCCAGTACTTC. Full variable domain (rest looked up from reference TRBV18 and TRBJ2-5): NAGVMQNPRHLVRRRGQEARLRCSPMKGHSHVYWYRQLPEEGLKFMVYLQKENIIDESGMPKERFSAEFPKEGPSILRIQQVVRGDSAAYFCASSQGSEETQYFGPGTRLLVL.

The chain employs TRBV4-3 and TRBJ1-1, with 7 bases aligning to TRBD1. CDR3 length: 15 amino acids. Germline trimming cut 2 bases from V and 0 bases from J; bases unmatched to any gene: 3. Germline V gene sequence: CDR1 LGHNA, CDR2 YSLEER. CDR3 nucleotide sequence: TGCGCCAGCAGCCAACCGGGACAGCTGAACACTGAAGCTTTCTTT. Protein product: CASSQPGQLNTEAFF.

This clone was seen many times. This CDR3 reads CASTVEQPRFSPLHF. The CDR3 DNA reads TGTGCCAGCACGGTCGAACAGCCCCGTTTTTCACCCCTCCACTTT. The chain is built from TRBV6-5 and TRBJ1-6; D gene unclear. This CDR3 comprises 15 residues. Trimming took 7 bases from V and 9 from J, leaving 19 bases between them. Germline CDR1 MNHEY, CDR2 SVGAGI.

V usage is TRBV19 and J usage is TRBJ1-1, with a weak D call TRBD1 (5 bases). V lost 3 bases and J lost 3, with 20 bases in between. CDR3 length: 17 residues. Germline lookup yields CDR1 LNHDA and CDR2 SQIVND (reference sequence). The CDR3: CASSIELGPRGDTEAFF. CDR3 nucleotide sequence: TGTGCCAGTAGTATCGAACTTGGTCCCCGGGGGGACACTGAAGCTTTCTTT.

The V and J genes are TRBV18 and TRBJ2-3; possible D gene TRBD2, 6 bases. Trimming shortened V by 3 bases and J by 5 bases, and 12 bases separated the two germline ends. The CDR3 spans 14 residues. Germline assignment: CDR1 KGHSH and CDR2 LQKENI. DNA for the CDR3: TGTGCCAGCTCACCTGGCGGGGCGCGAGATACGCAGTATTTT. Translating gives CASSPGGARDTQYF. The whole variable domain, filled in from reference TRBV18 and TRBJ2-3, reads NAGVMQNPRHLVRRRGQEARLRCSPMKGHSHVYWYRQLPEEGLKFMVYLQKENIIDESGMPKERFSAEFPKEGPSILRIQQVVRGDSAAYFCASSPGGARDTQYFGPGTRLTVL.

This rearrangement joins TRBV27 to TRBJ2-2, with no clear D. Trimming took off 3 bases at V and 2 bases at J, with 4 bases between the two ends. The germline V gene has CDR1 MNHEY and CDR2 SMNVEV (reference sequence). The CDR3 is made up of 13 amino acids. The CDR3 spells CASSFINTGELFF. CDR3 coding DNA: TGTGCCAGCAGTTTTATAAACACCGGGGAGCTGTTTTTT.

V usage is TRBV11-2 and J usage is TRBJ2-1; TRBD2 is a possible D gene (6 bases). The CDR3 sequence is 12 residues long. Per germline, CDR1 SGHAT and CDR2 FQNNGV. V was cut by 3 bases and J by 9 bases, with 9 bases left in between. The CDR3 is CASSLGGTEQFF. DNA of the CDR3: TGTGCCAGCAGCTTGGGGGGTACTGAGCAGTTCTTC.